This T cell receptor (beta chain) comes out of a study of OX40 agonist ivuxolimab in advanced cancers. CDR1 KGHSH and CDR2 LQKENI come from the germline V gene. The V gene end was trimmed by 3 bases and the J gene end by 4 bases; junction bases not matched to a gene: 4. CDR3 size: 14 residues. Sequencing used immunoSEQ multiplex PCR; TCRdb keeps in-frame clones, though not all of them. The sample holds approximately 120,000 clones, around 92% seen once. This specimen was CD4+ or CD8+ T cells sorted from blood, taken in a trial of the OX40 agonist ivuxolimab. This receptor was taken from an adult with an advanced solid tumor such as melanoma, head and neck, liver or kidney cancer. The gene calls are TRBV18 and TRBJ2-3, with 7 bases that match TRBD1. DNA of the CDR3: TGTGCCAGCTCACCGACAGGGCATCCAGATACGCAGTATTTT. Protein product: CASSPTGHPDTQYF.